The present T cell receptor beta chain was sequenced within a study of cytomegalovirus exposure and HLA in healthy donors. The study, taken as a whole, reports: Common viral pathogens seemed to be connected with several of the most significant clusters, according to a later analysis.

PCR used 60 Vbeta primers and 13 Jbeta primers. Clones were sequenced by immunoSEQ multiplex PCR, and TCRdb holds only the in-frame ones, with some missing. The table has some 65,000 clones, 78% seen once. Germline values: CDR1 SGHRS, CDR2 YFSETQ. The ends were cut back, 0 bases at V and 6 bases at J, with 10 bases in the middle. The CDR3 contains 13 residues. Turning to this clone: The antigen remains undetermined.

This receptor was taken from a girl under 18 in good health and CMV-seropositive. The specimen was PBMCs. The chain recombines TRBV5-1 with TRBJ2-7; D is unclear. The CDR3 DNA reads TGCGCCAGCAGCTTGGCCGACTTGGGCGAGCAGTACTTC. It translates to CASSLADLGEQYF.